These T cell receptor beta chains were read from a single sample in a study of T-cell memory formation after mild COVID-19. TCRdb re-analysed the 5' RACE reads in MiXCR, keeping a single row per CDR3 protein. In the table there are about 560,000 distinct CDR3 sequences, approximately 19% of which are singletons. The sample consisted of PBMCs or a T cell subset sorted from them (not recorded which). The origin of the receptors is an adult woman who had mild COVID-19 (a few samples of this study predate the infection). Cell type and time point are not known. CDR3s leave out the opening cysteine and the closing phenylalanine or tryptophan. A D gene is named only where the DNA matches it firmly.

d_call v_call cdr3_aa
. TRBV11-2 ASRVGGPNSYNEQF
. TRBV27 ASSFLGTDSYNEQF
. TRBV9 ASSARQRNTEAF
TRBD2 TRBV5-1 ASSLSTAIAGTYEQY
. TRBV5-6 ASSPKGGARGDQPQH
. TRBV6-5 ASSSPLGTRPTNEKLF
. TRBV3-1 ASSQDPADTQY
. TRBV7-9 ASSFGNLNTEAF
. TRBV18 ASSPLNTGSTDTQY
TRBD2 TRBV4-1 ASSQELAGGYNEQF
TRBD2 TRBV7-2 ASSLGLAGEWSTDTQY
TRBD2 TRBV7-3 ASSALGLALGTDTQY
. TRBV10-3 AISGLTSRRFDEQY
. TRBV3-1 ASRPLQALGTEAF
TRBD1 TRBV7-9 ASSTRQGLSGNTIY
. TRBV11-3 ASSLPPSLELF
TRBD1 TRBV27 ANHRGRKSYT
TRBD2 TRBV7-9 ASSLALGAGEEADTQY
. TRBV20-1 SARSRFGTDTQY
TRBD1 TRBV18 ASSQDRENSPLH
. TRBV3-1 ASSQDWATTDTQY
TRBD1 TRBV7-8 ASSSTGDDTEAF
. TRBV15 ATSRVPGANYGYT
TRBD1 TRBV7-9 ASSPSGTGEGKLF
. TRBV4-1 ASSQIWETDTQY
. TRBV29-1 SVEDEGRLADTQY
. TRBV24-1 ATSDGLSSRDEQF
TRBD1 TRBV7-2 ASSLDRVEAF
TRBD2 TRBV4-1 ASSQGLGTSFWNEQF
TRBD1 TRBV5-1 ASSSGFGDRLNEQF
TRBD2 TRBV5-1 ASSSPSGSSYNEQF
. TRBV3-1 ASSQVGQNTEAF
. TRBV27 ASSWGGMNEQF
. TRBV15 ATSGEQTRAKNIQY
. TRBV5-6 ASSLMDRVADTQY
TRBD1 TRBV5-1 ASSRDRVQEAF
TRBD2 TRBV20-1 SAEGLAENVVVTDTQY
. TRBV24-1 ATSDSPDGYT
TRBD2 TRBV20-1 SARGTSGKISYNEQF
. TRBV2 ARPGFYGYT
TRBD2 TRBV7-8 ASKNSGYSIDTQY
TRBD1 TRBV7-9 ASRSDRDLSGQF
. TRBV12-3/TRBV12-4 ASSLNPPTVNGYT
. TRBV10-3 AISDQGPSNSPLH
TRBD1 TRBV12-3/TRBV12-4 ASSLTGPGGPILAKNIQY
. TRBV29-1 SVVGGRGTEAF
. TRBV20-1 SARSLSSGGGTGELF
TRBD2 TRBV18 ASSPPSSGNNYEQY
. TRBV12-3/TRBV12-4 ASSPGGGENIQY
. TRBV19 ASSIEGLTAHEQY
TRBD1 TRBV7-3 ASSFSGTGDSPLH
. TRBV5-1 ASSLGFRGTKNIQY